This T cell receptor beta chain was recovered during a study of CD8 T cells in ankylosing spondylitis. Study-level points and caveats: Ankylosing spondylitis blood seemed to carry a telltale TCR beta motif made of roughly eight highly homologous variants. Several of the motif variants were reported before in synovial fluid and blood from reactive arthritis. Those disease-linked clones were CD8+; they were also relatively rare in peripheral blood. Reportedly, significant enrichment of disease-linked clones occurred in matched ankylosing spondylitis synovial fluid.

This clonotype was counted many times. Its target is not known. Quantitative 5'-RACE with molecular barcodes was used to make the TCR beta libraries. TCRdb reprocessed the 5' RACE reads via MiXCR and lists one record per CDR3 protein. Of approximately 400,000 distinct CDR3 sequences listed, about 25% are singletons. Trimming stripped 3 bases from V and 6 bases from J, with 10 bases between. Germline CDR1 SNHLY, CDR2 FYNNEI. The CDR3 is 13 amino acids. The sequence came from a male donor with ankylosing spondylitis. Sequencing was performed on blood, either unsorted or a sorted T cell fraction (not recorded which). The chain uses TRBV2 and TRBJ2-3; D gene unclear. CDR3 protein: CASSDVESDTQYF. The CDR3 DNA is TGTGCCAGCAGTGATGTAGAGTCCGATACGCAGTATTTT. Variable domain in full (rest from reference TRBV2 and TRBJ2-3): EPEVTQTPSHQVTQMGQEVILRCVPISNHLYFYWYRQILGQKVEFLVSFYNNEISEKSEIFDDQFSVERPDGSNFTLKIRSTKLEDSAMYFCASSDVESDTQYFGPGTRLTVL.